What follows is one TCR beta chain and its context. Its target is unknown. Recipient blood drawn about 28 days pretransplant and days 30, 100, 180 after. The table came from immunoSEQ multiplex PCR; TCRdb's copy has only in-frame clones and leaves some out. Among 3,300 or so clones listed, over 60% were seen once. Trimming cost V 7 bases and J 11 bases; bases outside gene matches: 7. Per germline, CDR1 MDHEN and CDR2 SYDVKM. There are 11 residues in the CDR3. The data stem from a study of T cell clonotyping in hematopoietic cell transplantation. Whole-study findings and limits: Broader posttransplant TCR repertoire diversity was predicted by graft donor and pretransplant recipient Inverse Simpson Index values. After transplant, recipient diversity fell while pathologically expanded clonotypes grew through day 180. CD4 and CD8 repertoire contributions could not be separated without sorting.

The source material was peripheral blood mononuclear cells, sampled 30 days after allogeneic stem cell transplant. The rearrangement links TRBV28 to TRBJ1-1; TRBD1 matches 7 bases. The receptor's source is a female patient under 45 who had an allogeneic stem cell transplant, so T cells may come from the graft donor. Some clones in this sample may be carry-over from other donors' samples. For the CDR3, the DNA is TGTGCCAGCACCACACAGGGGATTGCTTTCTTT. This codes for CASTTQGIAFF.